Following are 6 T cell receptor beta chains from one sample sequenced in a study of multiple sclerosis patients with progressive multifocal leukoencephalopathy. Using immunoSEQ multiplex PCR, the repertoire was profiled, and TCRdb retains in-frame clones only, with some absent. There are over 20,000 clones in the sample; around 93% occur only once, and about 2% lies in the top ten. Documented time point: approximately twelve months of natalizumab therapy. The material was PBMCs, obtained from a patient treated with natalizumab. Every receptor here comes from a man aged 25-40 years with multiple sclerosis.

This clone appeared a single time. The V gene is TRBV19, the J gene TRBJ2-7; D is unclear. This CDR3 is 15 amino acids long. V was clipped by 3 bases and J by 2 bases, with 14 bases between them. Germline CDR1 LNHDA, CDR2 SQIVND (reference sequence). This CDR3 reads CASSISPSPTYEQYF. CDR3 nucleotide sequence: TGTGCCAGTAGTATTTCTCCCTCCCCAACCTACGAGCAGTACTTC. Together with reference TRBV19 and TRBJ2-7, the CDR3 gives the full variable domain: DGGITQSPKYLFRKEGQNVTLSCEQNLNHDAMYWYRQDPGQGLRLIYYSQIVNDFQKGDIAEGYSVSREKKESFPLTVTSAQKNPTAFYLCASSISPSPTYEQYFGPGTRLTVT.

The chain carries TRBV7-3 and TRBJ2-7; weak D call: TRBD2 (6 bases). The CDR3 totals 17 residues. Between the trimmed V and J ends, which lost 1 base and 7 bases, there was a span of 23 bases. Germline V gives CDR1 SGHTA, CDR2 FQGTGA. CDR3: CASSLRSEAAGLWEQYF. CDR3 bases: TGTGCCAGCAGCTTAAGATCCGAGGCCGCCGGACTATGGGAGCAGTACTTC.

J is TRBJ2-3 and V is TRBV5-1; TRBD2 agrees at 8 bases. This CDR3 has 15 amino acids. V lost 0 bases, J lost 5 bases, and 5 bases stayed unmatched. Germline CDR1 is SGHRS and CDR2 is YFSETQ. CDR3 residues: CASSLGAGGGDTQYF. CDR3 DNA: TGCGCCAGCAGCTTGGGGGCGGGAGGTGGAGATACGCAGTATTTT.

CDR3 loop: CASSQDLEERGRPQHF. The CDR3 DNA reads as TGCGCCAGCAGCCAAGATCTTGAGGAACGGGGTAGGCCCCAGCATTTT. The J gene is TRBJ1-5, the V gene TRBV4-3, with D uncertain. With 0 bases removed from V and 9 bases from J, the gap between germline ends came to 18 bases. Looked up from germline, CDR1 is LGHNA and CDR2 is YSLEER. This CDR3 is 16 amino acids long.

V and J are TRBV7-6 and TRBJ1-4, with 9 bases identical to TRBD1. The CDR3 has 14 amino acids. Germline lookup yields CDR1 SGHVS and CDR2 FNYEAQ. V lost 5 bases, J lost 8 bases, and 6 bases stayed unmatched. CDR3 in DNA: TGTGCCAGCAGCCAGACAGGGGGAAGGGAAAAACTGTTTTTT. This encodes CASSQTGGREKLFF. Using reference TRBV7-6 and TRBJ1-4 for the parts outside the CDR3, the full variable domain is GAGVSQSPRYKVTKRGQDVALRCDPISGHVSLYWYRQALGQGPEFLTYFNYEAQQDKSGLPNDRFSAERPEGSISTLTIQRTEQRDSAMYRCASSQTGGREKLFFGSGTQLSVL.

The chain uses TRBV5-1 and TRBJ2-1, with 7 bases identical to TRBD2. The CDR3 is made up of 14 amino acids. The germline V gene has CDR1 SGHRS and CDR2 YFSETQ. Trimming removed 1 base from V and 11 bases from J; junction bases left unmatched: 9. CDR3 sequence (DNA): TGCGCCAGCAGCTTGAGTCTAGCGGAAGGCCAGCAGTTCTTC. This translates into CASSLSLAEGQQFF.